Presented here are 20 T cell receptor beta chains from one specimen sequenced in a study of blood T cell repertoires in COVID-19. This table comes from immunoSEQ multiplex PCR, and its TCRdb copy is limited to in-frame clones, with some not included. The data hold some 170,000 clones, with approximately 87% observed a single time. Sequenced sample: peripheral blood. The receptors were gathered from a woman in her 70s with COVID-19, enrolled during active disease.

This chain uses TRBV2 with TRBJ2-3; weak D call: TRBD2 (5 bases). The V gene's germline CDR1 is SNHLY and CDR2 FYNNEI. V lost 4 bases, J lost 0 bases, and 8 bases lay in between. The CDR3 covers 14 residues. CDR3: CASSAGVSTDTQYF. The CDR3 bases are TGTGCCAGCAGTGCCGGGGTCAGCACAGATACGCAGTATTTT.

This clone was picked up a small number of times. The rearrangement links TRBV5-1 to TRBJ1-1; no reliable D call. CDR3 length equals 15 residues. V lost 0 bases and J lost 0, with 9 bases in between. Germline CDR1 and CDR2: SGHRS and YFSETQ. CDR3 residues: CASSLVTSVNTEAFF. The CDR3 nucleotides are TGCGCCAGCAGCTTGGTCACGTCGGTGAACACTGAAGCTTTCTTT. Full variable domain (rest looked up from reference TRBV5-1 and TRBJ1-1): KAGVTQTPRYLIKTRGQQVTLSCSPISGHRSVSWYQQTPGQGLQFLFEYFSETQRNKGNFPGRFSGRQFSNSRSEMNVSTLELGDSALYLCASSLVTSVNTEAFFGQGTRLTVV.

This chain links TRBV20-1 with TRBJ2-1, with 7 bases matching TRBD2. Trimming removed 3 bases from V and 0 bases from J; junction bases left unmatched: 8. Germline V gives CDR1 DFQATT, CDR2 SNEGSKA (reference sequence). The CDR3 covers 16 residues. The CDR3 here is CSASYPSGSSYNEQFF. The CDR3 region has the DNA TGCAGTGCTAGTTACCCTAGCGGAAGCTCCTACAATGAGCAGTTCTTC.

The chain couples TRBV14 to TRBJ2-4; 9 positions match TRBD2. With 6 bases clipped from V and 7 bases from J, the junction kept 10 bases outside the gene matches. CDR3 size: 15 residues. Germline CDR1 is SGHDN and CDR2 is FVKESK. CDR3: CASRPAGGPLNIQYF. The CDR3 DNA follows: TGTGCCAGCAGACCCGCGGGAGGGCCCTTGAACATTCAGTACTTC.

The V and J genes are TRBV6-6 and TRBJ1-2; 9 bases align to TRBD1. The ends lost 5 bases at V and 6 bases at J; junction bases unmatched: 1. CDR1 is MNHNY, CDR2 SVGAGI, per germline (reference sequence). The CDR3 spans 12 residues. Written as DNA, the CDR3 is TGTGCCAGCAGTCGACAGGGGGATGGCTACACCTTC. It specifies CASSRQGDGYTF.

This chain joins TRBV7-9 and TRBJ2-4, with a weak D call TRBD2 (5 bases). Germline V lookup: CDR1 SEHNR, CDR2 FQNEAQ (reference sequence). Trimming left V 2 bases short and J 2 bases short, with 13 bases between. This CDR3 spans 16 amino acids. The CDR3 coding sequence is TGTGCCAGCAGCTTATCGGGGTCCGGGTCCAAAAACATTCAGTACTTC. Protein product: CASSLSGSGSKNIQYF.

The chain links TRBV10-3 to TRBJ2-5; 9 positions agree with TRBD2. Germline CDR1 reads ENHRY; CDR2 reads SYGVKD. CDR3 length: 15 residues. V lost 5 bases, J lost 2 bases, and 6 bases stayed unmatched. The CDR3 protein is CAISLASGTQETQYF. Here the CDR3 DNA reads TGTGCCATCAGTCTGGCTAGCGGGACACAAGAGACCCAGTACTTC.

This chain connects TRBV3-1 (or the pseudogene TRBV3-2) to TRBJ2-7; D is ambiguous. Germline CDR1 reads LGHDT; CDR2 reads YNNKEL (reference sequence). Trimming pared 6 bases from V and 11 bases from J, leaving 20 bases between. The CDR3 runs 13 residues. CDR3 bases: TGTGCCAGCAGTCGAACCCTTGCGGCTCCGGAGTACTTC. It specifies CASSRTLAAPEYF.

The chain couples TRBV7-9 to TRBJ2-3, with no clear D. The CDR3 is 15 residues long. Germline lookup yields CDR1 SEHNR and CDR2 FQNEAQ (reference sequence). Trimming took 3 bases from V and 1 from J, leaving 11 bases between them. The CDR3 protein is CASSFGSSGTDTQYF. CDR3 DNA sequence: TGTGCCAGCAGCTTCGGGTCTTCAGGCACAGATACGCAGTATTTT. The full variable domain, in which reference TRBV7-9 and TRBJ2-3 provide the parts outside the CDR3, is DTGVSQNPRHKITKRGQNVTFRCDPISEHNRLYWYRQTLGQGPEFLTYFQNEAQLEKSRLLSDRFSAERPKGSFSTLEIQRTEQGDSAMYLCASSFGSSGTDTQYFGPGTRLTVL.

The genes are TRBV27 and TRBJ2-7, with 11 bases identical to TRBD1. From germline, CDR1 is MNHEY and CDR2 SMNVEV (reference sequence). This CDR3 spans 15 amino acids. V lost 6 bases to trimming and J lost 6 bases; unmatched junction nucleotides: 10. This chain's CDR3 is CASRDRGTGGGEQYF. The CDR3 nucleotides read TGTGCCAGCAGGGATCGGGGGACAGGGGGAGGCGAGCAGTACTTC.

This chain connects TRBV13 to TRBJ2-7; 10 bases align to TRBD1. V lost 5 bases to trimming and J lost 7 bases; unmatched junction nucleotides: 11. The CDR3 spans 15 residues. Germline V gives CDR1 PRHDT, CDR2 FYEKMQ (reference sequence). DNA of the CDR3: TGTGCCAGCAGCCCTAGAGGGACAGGGGTGGGAGAGCAGTACTTC. It specifies CASSPRGTGVGEQYF.

V gene TRBV5-1 combines with J gene TRBJ2-3, with TRBD2 identical over 11 bases. J gave up 4 bases and V 0 bases, and 7 bases lay outside the gene matches. In germline, CDR1 is SGHRS, CDR2 YFSETQ. The CDR3 totals 17 residues. CDR3 DNA sequence: TGCGCCAGCAGCTTGGTGATACTAGCGGGAGCTGCAGATACGCAGTATTTT. This sequence encodes CASSLVILAGAADTQYF.

V is TRBV19 and J is TRBJ2-1; TRBD1 might be the D (6 bases). Between the trimmed V and J ends, which lost 8 bases and 4 bases, there was a span of 15 bases. The CDR3 runs 14 residues. CDR1 is LNHDA and CDR2 is SQIVND in the germline V gene (reference sequence). CDR3 nucleotide sequence: TGTGCCAGTGCCCTCTTTGGACAGTACAATGAGCAGTTCTTC. It codes for CASALFGQYNEQFF.

The gene calls are TRBV6-6 and TRBJ2-7; 11 bases map to TRBD2. V dropped 5 bases and J dropped 1; count of bases not matched to a gene: 13. Per germline, CDR1 MNHNY and CDR2 SVGAGI (reference sequence). This CDR3 is built from 18 residues. CDR3: CASSRSSPTSGASYEQYF. The CDR3 nucleotides are TGTGCCAGCAGTCGATCCTCTCCGACTAGCGGGGCTTCCTACGAGCAGTACTTC.

The chain recombines TRBV5-4 with TRBJ1-4; TRBD1 matches at 7 bases. The CDR3 is made up of 16 amino acids. With V trimmed by 5 bases and J by 0 bases, 7 bases remained unmatched. From germline, CDR1 is SGHNT and CDR2 YYREEE (reference sequence). The CDR3: CASSIQGRATNEKLFF. In DNA form, the CDR3 reads TGTGCCAGCAGTATACAGGGGAGAGCAACTAATGAAAAACTGTTTTTT.

The chain combines TRBV5-4 with TRBJ1-2; D possibly corresponds to TRBD1 (6 bases). Trimming removed 0 bases at V and 8 bases at J, with 11 bases between. The V gene's germline CDR1 is SGHNT and CDR2 YYREEE (reference sequence). The CDR3 consists of 13 residues. CDR3 protein: CASSLVGGRGYTF. The CDR3 DNA reads TGTGCCAGCAGCTTGGTTGGGGGCCGGGGCTACACCTTC. Looking up the rest from reference TRBV5-4 and TRBJ1-2 gives the full variable domain: ETGVTQSPTHLIKTRGQQVTLRCSSQSGHNTVSWYQQALGQGPQFIFQYYREEENGRGNFPPRFSGLQFPNYSSELNVNALELDDSALYLCASSLVGGRGYTFGSGTRLTVV.

The chain joins TRBV28 to TRBJ1-5, with D possibly TRBD1 on 6 matching bases. The germline V gene has CDR1 MDHEN and CDR2 SYDVKM. This CDR3 region has 17 residues. The V end lost 6 bases, the J end lost 2 bases, and 20 bases lay between the germline ends. The CDR3 protein is CASSPGWGGRGNQPQHF. For the CDR3, the DNA is TGTGCCAGCAGCCCCGGTTGGGGGGGCAGGGGCAATCAGCCCCAGCATTTT.

The count of this clone is one. This chain joins TRBV7-3 and TRBJ2-7; 9 positions agree with TRBD1. V trimming: 4 bases; J trimming: 7 bases; junction bases outside the gene matches: 8. The CDR3 is made up of 14 amino acids. Germline loops: CDR1 SGHTA, CDR2 FQGTGA. DNA for the CDR3: TGTGCCAGCAGCTCTTCGGGACAGGGTAGGGAGCAGTACTTC. It translates to CASSSSGQGREQYF.

The genes are TRBV3-1 (or the pseudogene TRBV3-2) and TRBJ1-5; D may be TRBD1 (6 bases). V was clipped by 2 bases and J by 6 bases, with 17 bases between them. CDR3 length equals 16 residues. Germline V CDR1 and CDR2: LGHDT, YNNKEL (reference sequence). CDR3 in DNA: TGTGCCAGCAGCCAAAACGGGGGCGCGGGGGGTCAGCCCCAGCATTTT. As protein: CASSQNGGAGGQPQHF.

For this clone: The sample holds other DNA sequences that translate to the same CDR3. This chain uses TRBV6-5 with TRBJ1-1; no clear D. The CDR3 consists of 11 residues. The germline V gene encodes CDR1 MNHEY and CDR2 SVGAGI. V was trimmed by 6 bases and J by 3 bases, leaving 5 bases between them. The chain's CDR3 is CASSRDTEAFF. Here the CDR3 DNA reads TGTGCCAGCAGCCGGGACACTGAAGCTTTCTTT.